This TCR beta chain was sequenced for a study of T cells in women clearing cervical HPV infection. As concerns this clone: Read coverage stops 3 residues before the CDR3 terminus; the germline J gene supplies the remainder.

Profiled with immunoSEQ multiplex PCR; TCRdb holds only in-frame clones, not every one. This sample's clone table lists some 28,000 clones. Prevalent HPV16 infections were excluded; only incident single HPV16 infections included. The germline V gene encodes CDR1 SGHTA and CDR2 FQGTGA. V shed 4 bases, J shed 10 bases, and the junction held 7 bases outside the gene matches. This CDR3 comprises 15 residues. The rearrangement links TRBV7-3 to TRBJ1-6; 10 bases fit TRBD1. This receptor was taken from a woman aged 18-70 years with a cervical HPV16 infection that either progressed to CIN3+ or cleared (not recorded which). The sequenced material came from blood buffy coat. The CDR3 here is CASSSRTGGLSPLHF. The CDR3 DNA, read in part, is TGTGCCAGCAGCTCCAGGACAGGGGGATTGTCACCC.